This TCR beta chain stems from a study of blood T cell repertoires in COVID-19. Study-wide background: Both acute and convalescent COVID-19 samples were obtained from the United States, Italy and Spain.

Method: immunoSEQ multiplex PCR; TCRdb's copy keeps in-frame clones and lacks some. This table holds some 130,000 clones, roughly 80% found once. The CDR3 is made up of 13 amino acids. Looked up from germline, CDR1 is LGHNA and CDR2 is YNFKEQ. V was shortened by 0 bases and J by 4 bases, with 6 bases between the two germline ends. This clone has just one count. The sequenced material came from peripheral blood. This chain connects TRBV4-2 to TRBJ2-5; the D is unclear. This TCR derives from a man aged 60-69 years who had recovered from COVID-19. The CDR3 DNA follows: TGTGCCAGCAGCCAAGATGTCGGAGAGACCCAGTACTTC. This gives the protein CASSQDVGETQYF.